Listed here is a single TCR beta chain. Its antigen remains unknown. In germline, CDR1 is DFQATT, CDR2 SNEGSKA (reference sequence). Deletions cut 4 bases from V and 3 bases from J, with 7 bases between. This CDR3 has 11 amino acids. The sample originates from a study of graft-versus-host responses after intestinal transplantation. Study-level background: Induction using anti-thymocyte globulin, followed by tacrolimus and steroids for roughly 3 years, was given to all recipients. Study-level findings and limits: Patients who carried graft-donor T cell macrochimerism also had high graft-versus-host to host-versus-graft clonal ratios in their allografts. GvH clones were identified in recipient marrow, with some first appearing in ileum or blood.

Generated by immunoSEQ multiplex PCR, the TCRdb table keeps only in-frame clones and is missing some. The sample includes over 100,000 clones, approximately 92% of them seen just once. The V gene is TRBV20-1, the J gene TRBJ2-7; no definite D call. The sample consisted of unstimulated CD4+ T cells sorted from spleen or lymph node cells, taken before transplant. The origin of this receptor is a human donor who was the organ donor for an intestinal transplant. The CDR3 sequence is CSAKLGYEQYF. The DNA for the CDR3 is TGCAGTGCTAAATTAGGCTACGAGCAGTACTTC.